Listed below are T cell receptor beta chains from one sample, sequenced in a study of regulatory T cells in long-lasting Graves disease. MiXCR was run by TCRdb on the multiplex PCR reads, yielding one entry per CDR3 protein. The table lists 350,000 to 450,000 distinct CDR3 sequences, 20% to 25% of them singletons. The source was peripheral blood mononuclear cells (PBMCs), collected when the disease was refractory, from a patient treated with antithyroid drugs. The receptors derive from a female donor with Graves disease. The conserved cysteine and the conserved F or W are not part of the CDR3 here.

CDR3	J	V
ASRTSGGGSEQPQH	TRBJ1-5	TRBV2
ASSAYRGRSEGYT	TRBJ1-2	TRBV5-8
ASSRAGGVNQPQH	TRBJ1-5	TRBV19
ASSRAGTLIDTQY	TRBJ2-3	TRBV28
ASMRDSSLGTQY	TRBJ2-5	TRBV2
ASSLEVTYEQY	TRBJ2-7	TRBV7-3
ASSSSVHPYEQY	TRBJ2-7	TRBV7-9
ASSLVDAGELF	TRBJ2-2	TRBV7-9
ASTLYNGNYGYT	TRBJ1-2	TRBV19
SVVAGEFTDTQY	TRBJ2-3	TRBV29-1
ASSGGQATRETQY	TRBJ2-5	TRBV2
ASSQEGWSGELF	TRBJ2-2	TRBV3-1
ASSQVSGEQY	TRBJ2-7	TRBV3-1
SAPREGPTNEKLF	TRBJ1-4	TRBV20-1
ASSHRVAANTGELF	TRBJ2-2	TRBV14
ASTNSWNTGELF	TRBJ2-2	TRBV6-1
ASRERGPSSYEQY	TRBJ2-7	TRBV2
ASSGGWNTEAF	TRBJ1-1	TRBV6-1
ASSLGGSYYEQY	TRBJ2-7	TRBV5-1
SVAGVRRLDTEAF	TRBJ1-1	TRBV29-1
SVAANTEAF	TRBJ1-1	TRBV29-1
ASRDTQGRYGYT	TRBJ1-2	TRBV28
ASSEAHLRGTEAF	TRBJ1-1	TRBV2
ASTQAGPDSPGANVLT	TRBJ2-6	TRBV12-3/TRBV12-4
ASSEGSGLRDTGELF	TRBJ2-2	TRBV6-4
ASSIALTNTGELF	TRBJ2-2	TRBV19
ASSLSTQPQH	TRBJ1-5	TRBV28
ASISDRALSYEQY	TRBJ2-7	TRBV6-1
ASSSNWTGSNTEAF	TRBJ1-1	TRBV5-4
ASSWTDTGELF	TRBJ2-2	TRBV5-1
SASQGAGKTEAF	TRBJ1-1	TRBV20-1
ASSQEPSGSEEQY	TRBJ2-7	TRBV4-1
ASSGTGTWEAQY	TRBJ2-5	TRBV12-3/TRBV12-4
ASSSPEGTRPYEQY	TRBJ2-7	TRBV28
ASSLWDGGEKLF	TRBJ1-4	TRBV12-3/TRBV12-4
ASTGADSGANVLT	TRBJ2-6	TRBV2
ASSLGGGIKNIQY	TRBJ2-4	TRBV11-2
SVLGGGVNGETQY	TRBJ2-5	TRBV29-1
ASSLGPSRNEQF	TRBJ2-1	TRBV7-9
ASSLPSDTQY	TRBJ2-3	TRBV4-1
ASSHGPEQY	TRBJ2-7	TRBV14
SVLQLNQEAQY	TRBJ2-5	TRBV29-1
ASSLDRSVPLA	TRBJ1-4	TRBV13
ASSPTPGGHNQPQH	TRBJ1-5	TRBV7-9
ASSLSTQTTGEQY	TRBJ2-7	TRBV12-3/TRBV12-4
SARPMDTGYNQPQH	TRBJ1-5	TRBV20-1
ASSQEYNTHTGELF	TRBJ2-2	TRBV3-1
ASSVVASPETQY	TRBJ2-5	TRBV9
AIRSNTEAF	TRBJ1-1	TRBV6-1
ASSPIAGGQETQY	TRBJ2-5	TRBV18
ASSYRGADTGELF	TRBJ2-2	TRBV6-2/TRBV6-3
ASSPGGDQPQH	TRBJ1-5	TRBV18
ASSLEPTSSSGETQY	TRBJ2-5	TRBV5-1
AWTAWNTEAF	TRBJ1-1	TRBV30
ASSNPAGGPSSGANVLT	TRBJ2-6	TRBV28